This entry lists 8 T cell receptor beta chains sequenced from one sample in a study of CD8+ T cells in alopecia areata. Indicated treatment: oral pan-JAK inhibitor, 5-10 mg twice daily. Extracted from the samples, RNA was reverse transcribed into cDNA to serve as the sequencing template. Clones were sequenced by immunoSEQ multiplex PCR, and TCRdb holds only the in-frame ones, with some missing. The table shows around 290,000 clones, with 58% occurring only once. The sample here was CD4+ T cells sorted from blood, taken at week 24, from a patient treated with tofacitinib. These receptors all come from a human donor with alopecia areata.

This clone was observed a single time. The V call is TRBV11-3, the J call TRBJ2-1, with 7 bases fitting TRBD1. J was trimmed by 14 bases and V by 4 bases; bases with no gene match: 8. Per germline, CDR1 SGHNT and CDR2 YENEEA. CDR3 length: 12 amino acids. Here the CDR3 DNA reads TGTGCCAGCAGCTCGACAGGGTCCAGGGAGTTCTTC. Amino acid sequence: CASSSTGSREFF.

In this sample, this clone turned up once. The chain has TRBV28 and TRBJ2-6, with a weak D call TRBD1 (5 bases). Germline lookup yields CDR1 MDHEN and CDR2 SYDVKM. The ends were cut back, 3 bases at V and 4 bases at J, with 16 bases in the middle. The CDR3 spans 17 residues. DNA for the CDR3: TGTGCCAGCAGTTTTCAGGGCTCTTGGGCAGGGGCCAACGTCCTGACTTTC. As protein: CASSFQGSWAGANVLTF.

This clone was detected once. V usage is TRBV30 and J usage is TRBJ2-7; 8 positions match TRBD1. Trimming cost V 6 bases and J 0 bases; bases outside gene matches: 7. CDR1 and CDR2 from the germline V gene are GTSNPN and SVGIG (reference sequence). The CDR3 runs 14 residues. CDR3 residues: CACNRDRSSYEQYF. The CDR3 nucleotides read TGTGCCTGCAACCGGGACAGGAGCTCCTACGAGCAGTACTTC.

The chain has TRBV29-1 and TRBJ2-2, with 7 bases aligning to TRBD1. CDR1 and CDR2 from the germline V gene are SQVTM and ANQGSEA. The V segment lost 7 bases and the J segment 6 bases; nucleotides outside the gene matches: 5. This CDR3 contains 12 residues. The CDR3 nucleotides read TGCAGCGGGGGACAGCAGGCCGGGGAGCTGTTTTTT. This translates into CSGGQQAGELFF.

V gene TRBV5-1 combines with J gene TRBJ2-2; no reliable D call. The CDR3 contains 14 residues. The germline V and J ends were trimmed by 0 bases and 7 bases, with 10 bases remaining between them. CDR1 and CDR2 from the germline V gene are SGHRS and YFSETQ. CDR3 DNA sequence: TGCGCCAGCAGCTTGGTACCTGATTTCGGGGAGCTGTTTTTT. This gives the protein CASSLVPDFGELFF.

This sequence joins TRBV10-3 and TRBJ2-2; TRBD1 matches 8 bases. The germline V gene encodes CDR1 ENHRY and CDR2 SYGVKD. The CDR3 runs 15 residues. V lost 6 bases, J lost 0 bases, and 3 bases stayed unmatched. The CDR3 region is CAIRPTGANTGELFF. The DNA of the CDR3 is TGTGCCATCAGACCGACAGGGGCGAACACCGGGGAGCTGTTTTTT.

The chain uses TRBV14 and TRBJ2-5, with TRBD1 as a possible D gene (6 bases). The CDR3 totals 16 residues. Germline CDR1 SGHDN, CDR2 FVKESK. V was trimmed by 1 base and J by 5 bases, leaving 17 bases between them. The CDR3 nucleotides are TGTGCCAGCAGCCAAGGCTGGGGGCATATGACGGAGACCCAGTACTTC. Residues: CASSQGWGHMTETQYF. Full variable domain (missing parts from reference TRBV14 and TRBJ2-5): EAGVTQFPSHSVIEKGQTVTLRCDPISGHDNLYWYRRVMGKEIKFLLHFVKESKQDESGMPNNRFLAERTGGTYSTLKVQPAELEDSGVYFCASSQGWGHMTETQYFGPGTRLLVL.

The V gene is TRBV29-1, the J gene TRBJ2-5, with a weak D call TRBD2 (6 bases). The CDR3 consists of 13 residues. V was cut by 6 bases and J by 3 bases, with 14 bases left in between. In germline, CDR1 is SQVTM, CDR2 ANQGSEA. The CDR3 coding sequence is TGCAGCGTCGCGCGGGGACCTGAAGAGACCCAGTACTTC. Its translation is CSVARGPEETQYF. The variable domain in full, completed from reference TRBV29-1 and TRBJ2-5, reads SAVISQKPSRDICQRGTSLTIQCQVDSQVTMMFWYRQQPGQSLTLIATANQGSEATYESGFVIDKFPISRPNLTFSTLTVSNMSPEDSSIYLCSVARGPEETQYFGPGTRLLVL.